Listed below are T cell receptor beta chains from one sample, sequenced in a study of blood T cell repertoires in COVID-19. The repertoire was sequenced with immunoSEQ multiplex PCR; TCRdb's copy has only in-frame clones and lacks some. There are 100,000 to 150,000 clones in the sample; approximately 90% occur only once, and about 4.1% lies in the top ten. The material sequenced was peripheral blood. The receptors were gathered from a man aged 60 to 69 with COVID-19, enrolled during active disease. Both conserved end residues are part of each CDR3. A D gene is named only where the DNA matches it firmly. Size tells how often a clone was seen (once, few, many) or the class of an expanded clone, and some rows leave it out.

J: TRBJ2-7
D: TRBD1
size: few
V: TRBV6-5
DNA: TGTGCCAGCAGTCCCACCGGGACAGGGGACTACGAGCAGTACTTC
CDR3: CASSPTGTGDYEQYF

J: TRBJ2-5
D: -
size: -
V: TRBV5-4
DNA: TGTGCCAGCCTAAAAGGGCCGGGAGTCCAAGAGACCCAGTACTTC
CDR3: CASLKGPGVQETQYF

J: TRBJ2-1
D: -
size: once
V: TRBV11-2
DNA: TGTGCCAGCAGCCGTGGCTGGGCCAATGAGCAGTTCTTC
CDR3: CASSRGWANEQFF

J: TRBJ1-1
D: -
size: -
V: TRBV19
DNA: TGTGCCAGTAGTATCCAGGGTAGGACTGAAGCTTTCTTT
CDR3: CASSIQGRTEAFF

J: TRBJ1-3
D: -
size: -
V: TRBV5-1
DNA: TGCGCCAGCAGCGGGGGGGACCGAGGCGTCTCTGGAAACACCATATATTTT
CDR3: CASSGGDRGVSGNTIYF

J: TRBJ1-6
D: -
size: -
V: TRBV19
DNA: TGTGCCAGTAGTACCCAGACAGCTAATTCACCCCTCCACTTT
CDR3: CASSTQTANSPLHF

J: TRBJ1-1
D: TRBD1
size: -
V: TRBV23-1
DNA: TGCGCCAGCAGTCAATCGACAGGGGAGAACACTGAAGCTTTCTTT
CDR3: CASSQSTGENTEAFF

J: TRBJ1-5
D: -
size: few
V: TRBV4-3
DNA: TGCGCAACCCGTCAACGGAGAATTTATAGCAATCAGCCCCAGCATTTT
CDR3: CATRQRRIYSNQPQHF

J: TRBJ2-2
D: TRBD2
size: -
V: TRBV7-6
DNA: TGTGCCAGCAGCTTATACGGGGGGGCAGGGGACACCGGGGAGCTGTTTTTT
CDR3: CASSLYGGAGDTGELFF

J: TRBJ1-1
D: -
size: -
V: TRBV11-3
DNA: TGTGCCAGCAGCTTACCCCCCGGGACTGAAGCTTTCTTT
CDR3: CASSLPPGTEAFF

J: TRBJ1-2
D: TRBD1
size: -
V: TRBV6-5
DNA: TGTGCCAGCAGTTTGGACAGGGCGGACGGCTACACCTTC
CDR3: CASSLDRADGYTF

J: TRBJ1-1
D: -
size: -
V: TRBV9
DNA: TGTGCCAGCAGCGTTGAGTTACAGGCCACTGAAGCTTTCTTT
CDR3: CASSVELQATEAFF

J: TRBJ2-3
D: TRBD2
size: -
V: TRBV18
DNA: TGTGCCAGCTCACTCCAAGTGGGACTAGGGGCAGATACGCAGTATTTT
CDR3: CASSLQVGLGADTQYF

J: TRBJ1-1
D: -
size: -
V: TRBV3-1/TRBV3-2
DNA: TGTGCCAGTAGCGGACTGCTTACTCCTGAAGCTTTCTTT
CDR3: CASSGLLTPEAFF

J: TRBJ1-2
D: -
size: -
V: TRBV11-1
DNA: TGTGCCAGCAGCTTGCAGGGGACCTATGGCTACACCTTC
CDR3: CASSLQGTYGYTF

J: TRBJ1-2
D: TRBD1
size: -
V: TRBV19
DNA: TGTGCCAGTAGCCGGGACAGGTATGGCTACACCTTC
CDR3: CASSRDRYGYTF

J: TRBJ1-1
D: TRBD1
size: -
V: TRBV10-2
DNA: TGCGCCAGCAGGAGGGACAGGGTCACTGAAGCTTTCTTT
CDR3: CASRRDRVTEAFF

J: TRBJ2-2
D: -
size: -
V: TRBV5-6
DNA: TGTGCCAGCAGCTTGGTAGGGGCCGGCACCGGGGAGCTGTTTTTT
CDR3: CASSLVGAGTGELFF

J: TRBJ2-7
D: TRBD1
size: -
V: TRBV5-1
DNA: TGCGCCAGCAGCTTGATGCCTGGGACAGCCTACGAGCAGTACTTC
CDR3: CASSLMPGTAYEQYF

J: TRBJ1-1
D: -
size: -
V: TRBV6-2/TRBV6-3
DNA: TGTGCCAGCAGTATTATTTCGGACATCCGGAAGGCTTTCTTT
CDR3: CASSIISDIRKAFF

J: TRBJ2-5
D: -
size: -
V: TRBV7-7
DNA: TGTGCCAGCAGCTTAGTTTCAGGGGATCAAGAGACCCAGTACTTC
CDR3: CASSLVSGDQETQYF

J: TRBJ1-3
D: -
size: -
V: TRBV20-1
DNA: TGCAGTGCTAGTCCAGGAGGGCCTGGAAACACCATATATTTT
CDR3: CSASPGGPGNTIYF

J: TRBJ1-1
D: -
size: -
V: TRBV18
DNA: TGTGCCAGCTCATTGGGCCGGGGGAACACTGAAGCTTTCTTT
CDR3: CASSLGRGNTEAFF

J: TRBJ1-5
D: TRBD1
size: -
V: TRBV7-2
DNA: TGTGCCAGCAGCTTAATGGCAGGGGGTTGGGTTCAGCCCCAGCATTTT
CDR3: CASSLMAGGWVQPQHF

J: TRBJ1-3
D: -
size: -
V: TRBV4-1
DNA: TGCGCCAGCAGCCAACGCTACGGAGGGGCCAACTCTGGAAACACCATATATTTT
CDR3: CASSQRYGGANSGNTIYF

J: TRBJ1-3
D: -
size: -
V: TRBV6-6
DNA: TGTGCCAGTTATTGGTCACGGGGATCAGGAAACACCATATATTTT
CDR3: CASYWSRGSGNTIYF

J: TRBJ1-3
D: -
size: -
V: TRBV18
DNA: TGTGCCAGCTCACCTTCGAGATCCAACTCTGGAAACACCATATATTTT
CDR3: CASSPSRSNSGNTIYF

J: TRBJ2-3
D: -
size: -
V: TRBV5-5
DNA: TGTGCCAGCAGGCCGGGACAAACAGATACGCAGTATTTT
CDR3: CASRPGQTDTQYF

J: TRBJ2-3
D: -
size: -
V: TRBV6-2/TRBV6-3
DNA: TGTGCCAGCAGTAAAAGACTAGCAGATACGCAGTATTTT
CDR3: CASSKRLADTQYF

J: TRBJ1-3
D: -
size: -
V: TRBV5-1
DNA: TGCGCCAGCAGCTCGGACAGTACCTCTGGAAACACCATATATTTT
CDR3: CASSSDSTSGNTIYF

J: TRBJ1-2
D: -
size: -
V: TRBV28
DNA: TGTGCCAGCACCGGACAGATCTACTATGGCTACACCTTC
CDR3: CASTGQIYYGYTF

J: TRBJ1-1
D: -
size: -
V: TRBV9
DNA: TGTGCCAGCAGCGTCCTCGGGAACACTGAAGCTTTCTTT
CDR3: CASSVLGNTEAFF

J: TRBJ2-2
D: TRBD2
size: -
V: TRBV7-7
DNA: TGTGCTAGCAGCTTAGCGGGGAGCACCGGGGAGCTGTTTTTT
CDR3: CASSLAGSTGELFF

J: TRBJ1-2
D: TRBD1
size: -
V: TRBV5-5
DNA: TGTGCCAGCAGCTTTGTCAGGGGGTCTGGCTACACCTTC
CDR3: CASSFVRGSGYTF

J: TRBJ2-3
D: TRBD1
size: -
V: TRBV7-9
DNA: TGTGCCAGCAGCTTTTCCAGGGGGCTAGATACGCAGTATTTT
CDR3: CASSFSRGLDTQYF

J: TRBJ2-1
D: TRBD2
size: -
V: TRBV5-8
DNA: TGTGCCAGCAGCGATGGACTAGCGGGATACAATGAGCAGTTCTTC
CDR3: CASSDGLAGYNEQFF

J: TRBJ2-1
D: TRBD1
size: -
V: TRBV5-1
DNA: TGCGCCAGCAGCCCAGGGGGAACTTATTACAATGAGCAGTTCTTC
CDR3: CASSPGGTYYNEQFF

J: TRBJ2-7
D: -
size: -
V: TRBV28
DNA: TGTGCCAGCAGGGGGGGTCAGGCCACCGCCTACTACGAGCAGTACTTC
CDR3: CASRGGQATAYYEQYF

J: TRBJ1-1
D: -
size: -
V: TRBV5-4
DNA: TGTGCCAGCAGCTTGGCGCGGGACCATGCTTTCTTT
CDR3: CASSLARDHAFF

J: TRBJ2-3
D: TRBD2
size: once
V: TRBV27
DNA: TGTGCCAGCAGTACATTAGCGGGGGGGTTCAGAGATACGCAGTATTTT
CDR3: CASSTLAGGFRDTQYF

J: TRBJ2-7
D: -
size: once
V: TRBV2
DNA: TGTGCCAGCAGCGCGACAGTCTACGAGCAGTACTTC
CDR3: CASSATVYEQYF

J: TRBJ1-4
D: TRBD1
size: -
V: TRBV11-2
DNA: TGTGCCAGCAGCCGGACAGGGGGCGAGGAAAAACTGTTTTTT
CDR3: CASSRTGGEEKLFF

J: TRBJ1-2
D: -
size: -
V: TRBV6-5
DNA: TGTGCCAGCAGCTCAGGACACGGATCTAACTATGGCTACACCTTC
CDR3: CASSSGHGSNYGYTF

J: TRBJ2-5
D: TRBD2
size: -
V: TRBV2
DNA: TGTGCCAGCAGTGAGCTAGCGGGGGGGCAAGAGACCCAGTACTTC
CDR3: CASSELAGGQETQYF

J: TRBJ1-1
D: TRBD1
size: -
V: TRBV2
DNA: TGTGCCAGCACGGGACAGGGGACCACTGAAGCTTTCTTT
CDR3: CASTGQGTTEAFF

J: TRBJ2-3
D: TRBD1
size: -
V: TRBV7-3
DNA: TGTGCCAGCAGCTTTACCCGGACAGGGCCAGATACGCAGTATTTT
CDR3: CASSFTRTGPDTQYF

J: TRBJ1-1
D: TRBD1
size: -
V: TRBV19
DNA: TGTGCCAGTAGTAGAACTTTACAGGGGCCGGGGACTGAAGCTTTCTTT
CDR3: CASSRTLQGPGTEAFF

J: TRBJ1-1
D: -
size: -
V: TRBV30
DNA: TGTGCCTGGAGTGAAACAGAGAACACTGAAGCTTTCTTT
CDR3: CAWSETENTEAFF

J: TRBJ2-2
D: -
size: once
V: TRBV7-8
DNA: TGTGCCAGCAGCTTAGGAGTTTGGACCGGGGAGCTGTTTTTT
CDR3: CASSLGVWTGELFF

J: TRBJ1-5
D: TRBD1
size: -
V: TRBV6-5
DNA: TGTGCCAGCAGGACAGGGGTTGATCAGCCCCAGCATTTT
CDR3: CASRTGVDQPQHF